This T cell receptor beta chain comes out of a study of blood T cell repertoires in COVID-19. This clone showed up just once. One end of the junction fails to match germline, which may point to a read error. Some clones are missing from TCRdb's copy, which holds only in-frame ones; the method was immunoSEQ multiplex PCR. Altogether roughly 170,000 clones are present, approximately 87% being singletons, with the ten largest covering 4.4%. This TCR came from a woman in her forties or fifties who had recovered from COVID-19. Source material: PBMCs or T cells enriched from blood (not recorded which).

This CDR3 reads CASSGTKGGLRTLF. CDR3 nucleotides: TGTGCCAGCAGTGGAACAAAAGGGGGCTTGCGGACCTTGTTT. This chain links TRBV28 with TRBJ1-1, with 7 nucleotides matching TRBD1. Germline values: CDR1 MDHEN, CDR2 SYDVKM. The CDR3 length is 14 residues.